This T cell receptor (beta chain) was sequenced in a study of siplizumab effects on memory and regulatory T cells. From germline, CDR1 is SGHNT and CDR2 YENEEA. This CDR3 contains 16 residues. After removal of 3 bases from V and 2 bases from J, the junction contained 4 bases not matched to a gene. As concerns this clone: The antigen remains unidentified.

General study results and limits: Apparently key alloresponse contributors, naive T cells also seemed more diverse than memory cells. Siplizumab significantly brought down the alloreactive sequences that trace back to unstimulated CD4+ memory cells. With siplizumab, mappable alloreactive CD4+ clones averaged about 70% Treg-derived, versus less than 35% in controls.

The assay looked at about 100,000 TCR templates in each sample. TCRdb's copy holds only in-frame clones and misses some; the assay was immunoSEQ multiplex PCR. The table records 55,000 to 80,000 clones, 70% to 85% of them present only once. Sequenced sample: memory CD4+ T cells sorted from blood. The clonotype was recovered from a human donor in good health. The chain joins TRBV11-3 to TRBJ2-3; 11 bases match TRBD2. In DNA, the CDR3 is TGTGCCAGCAGCTTTACTAGCGGGGGAGACACAGATACGCAGTATTTT. It encodes CASSFTSGGDTDTQYF.